These 15 T cell receptor beta chains were sequenced from one sample in a study of beta chain features in type 1 diabetes. Expressed TCRB transcripts were sequenced because the entire RNA isolate underwent reverse transcription. Clones were sequenced by immunoSEQ multiplex PCR, and TCRdb holds only the in-frame ones, with some missing. The data show 130,000 to 150,000 clones, more than 9% seen once. The sample comprised naive CD4+ T cells from blood. These receptor sequences come from a man aged 18 to 29 in good health.

In this sample, this clone turned up a few times. This sequence joins TRBV9 and TRBJ2-1, with 9 bases lining up with TRBD1. V was clipped by 0 bases and J by 0 bases; unmatched bases: 4. This CDR3 is built from 17 residues. In germline, CDR1 is SGDLS, CDR2 YYNGEE. CDR3 region: CASSVVGTGISYNEQFF. CDR3 DNA sequence: TGTGCCAGCAGCGTAGTAGGGACAGGGATCTCCTACAATGAGCAGTTCTTC.

There are a few counts of this clone. The chain carries TRBV18 and TRBJ2-7; 10 bases map to TRBD1. The trim removed 8 bases at V and 4 bases at J, leaving 14 bases unmatched. The CDR3 runs 16 residues. The V gene's germline CDR1 is KGHSH and CDR2 LQKENI. DNA of the CDR3: TGTGCCAGCGCGACGACAGGGGGCGCTGGGGTGTACGAGCAGTACTTC. Residues: CASATTGGAGVYEQYF. The complete variable domain, with remaining parts taken from reference TRBV18 and TRBJ2-7, reads NAGVMQNPRHLVRRRGQEARLRCSPMKGHSHVYWYRQLPEEGLKFMVYLQKENIIDESGMPKERFSAEFPKEGPSILRIQQVVRGDSAAYFCASATTGGAGVYEQYFGPGTRLTVT.

V gene TRBV27 combines with J gene TRBJ1-2; 8 nucleotides align to TRBD1. The CDR3 has 12 residues. The germline V gene encodes CDR1 MNHEY and CDR2 SMNVEV (reference sequence). The trim removed 6 bases at V and 5 bases at J, leaving 2 bases unmatched. The CDR3 coding sequence is TGTGCCAGCAGCGACAGGGGTTATGGCTACACCTTC. Translation gives CASSDRGYGYTF.

This clone was picked up a small number of times. This chain uses TRBV6-6 with TRBJ1-2; 7 positions agree with TRBD1. Germline values: CDR1 MNHNY, CDR2 SVGAGI (reference sequence). This CDR3 is 13 amino acids long. V lost 7 bases, J lost 3 bases, and 5 bases stayed unmatched. CDR3 in amino acids: CASTPTGDYGYTF. Here the CDR3 DNA reads TGTGCCAGCACTCCAACAGGGGACTATGGCTACACCTTC.

The V and J genes are TRBV7-2 and TRBJ1-6; D is possibly TRBD1 (6 bases). Germline values: CDR1 SGHTA, CDR2 FQGNSA. The length of the CDR3 is 15 residues. V lost 4 bases and J lost 8, with 15 bases in between. CDR3 DNA sequence: TGTGCCAGCAGCTCCGGGGGGGCCAGCCATTCACCCCTCCACTTT. Amino acid sequence: CASSSGGASHSPLHF. Combining the CDR3 with reference TRBV7-2 and TRBJ1-6 gives the whole variable domain GAGVSQSPSNKVTEKGKDVELRCDPISGHTALYWYRQSLGQGLEFLIYFQGNSAPDKSGLPSDRFSAERTGGSVSTLTIQRTQQEDSAVYLCASSSGGASHSPLHFGNGTRLTVT.

This clone was seen a few times. The V call is TRBV7-7, the J call TRBJ2-3; 14 nucleotides align to TRBD2. The CDR3 is made up of 15 amino acids. The V segment lost 5 bases and the J segment 5 bases; nucleotides outside the gene matches: 3. Per the germline V gene, CDR1 is SSHAT and CDR2 is FNYEAQ (reference sequence). The CDR3 DNA sequence: TGTGCCAGCAGCCCGACTAGCGGGGGGGGAGATACGCAGTATTTT. Encoded protein: CASSPTSGGGDTQYF.

This clone has more than one count but fewer than ten. At one boundary the junction diverges from the germline segment, which might be a read error. J is TRBJ2-7 and V is TRBV5-4; D ambiguous. The length of the CDR3 is 13 residues. CDR1 and CDR2 from the germline V gene are SGHNT and YYREEE (reference sequence). The CDR3 spells CASSQSYTYEQYF. The CDR3 DNA reads as TGCGCCAGCAGCCAATCATACACCTACGAGCAGTACTTC.

The chain combines TRBV6-5 with TRBJ1-2; D might be TRBD1 (5 bases). The CDR3 covers 15 residues. V was clipped by 2 bases and J by 5 bases, with 15 bases between them. Germline CDR1 reads MNHEY; CDR2 reads SVGAGI. CDR3 in amino acids: CASSYDTGGGYGYTF. In nucleotides, the CDR3 is TGTGCCAGCAGTTACGATACTGGGGGGGGATATGGCTACACCTTC.

V and J are TRBV11-2 and TRBJ2-5; D not certain. Germline V gene data show CDR1 as SGHAT and CDR2 as FQNNGV. V lost 0 bases and J lost 4, with 12 bases in between. CDR3 size: 15 residues. DNA for the CDR3: TGTGCCAGCAGCTTAGACACCCCTCGAGGAGAGACCCAGTACTTC. Residues: CASSLDTPRGETQYF.

There are a few counts of this clone. V and J are TRBV6-5 and TRBJ1-4; weak D call: TRBD1 (5 bases). The CDR3 spans 14 residues. Trimming took off 0 bases at V and 4 bases at J, with 6 bases between the two ends. The germline gives CDR1 MNHEY, CDR2 SVGAGI. The CDR3 sequence is CASSYSDSNEKLFF. CDR3 nucleotide sequence: TGTGCCAGCAGTTACTCCGACAGTAATGAAAAACTGTTTTTT.

This rearrangement joins TRBV5-1 to TRBJ2-3; possible D gene TRBD1, 6 bases. Germline CDR1 is SGHRS and CDR2 is YFSETQ. The CDR3 has 16 residues. V dropped 2 bases and J dropped 1 base, with 14 bases sitting between them. CDR3 amino acids: CASSFPTGEGTDTQYF. The CDR3 coding sequence is TGCGCCAGCAGCTTCCCGACAGGAGAGGGCACAGATACGCAGTATTTT.

This clone was counted only a few times. This chain links TRBV5-1 with TRBJ2-1, with D perhaps TRBD1 (5 bases). CDR3 size: 14 residues. V lost 1 base and J lost 7, with 12 bases in between. Germline V gene lookup returns CDR1 SGHRS and CDR2 YFSETQ. CDR3: CASSLNQGLNEQFF. The CDR3 DNA follows: TGCGCCAGCAGCTTGAATCAGGGATTGAATGAGCAGTTCTTC.

This clone was seen a few times. The chain links TRBV5-4 to TRBJ1-6; 9 bases are a match to TRBD1. The length of the CDR3 is 15 residues. J lost 8 bases, V lost 4 bases, and 7 bases had no gene match. CDR1 and CDR2 from the germline V gene are SGHNT and YYREEE (reference sequence). CDR3 bases: TGTGCCAGCAGCGGCAACAGGGGGCTAGATTCACCCCTCCACTTT. Translated, it gives CASSGNRGLDSPLHF.

This clone was picked up a small number of times. This chain links TRBV7-2 with TRBJ1-5, with a possible D match to TRBD1 (6 bases). Germline V gene sequence: CDR1 SGHTA, CDR2 FQGNSA. The CDR3 consists of 14 residues. V was pared by 1 base and J by 5 bases, with 9 bases between. The CDR3 DNA follows: TGTGCCAGCAGCTTAGAAGGGGGGGATCAGCCCCAGCATTTT. This codes for CASSLEGGDQPQHF.

The chain combines TRBV5-1 with TRBJ2-5, with 8 bases lining up with TRBD1. The DNA end lines up better with TRBJ2-7; the J call may be wrong. The CDR3 contains 15 residues. Germline CDR1 SGHRS, CDR2 YFSETQ. CDR3 coding DNA: TGCGCCAGCAGCACGGGACAGGCCATTTCCTACGAGCAGTACTTC. The encoded protein is CASSTGQAISYEQYF.